This T cell receptor (beta chain) was sequenced during a study of shared clonotypes between healthy human individuals. There are a few counts of this clone. When replicate PCRs were run on sorted subsets, they used 200 ng DNA, approximately 27,000 T cell genomes. Sequenced by immunoSEQ multiplex PCR; TCRdb stores in-frame clones only, minus some. The table has about 1.1 million clones, about four fifths seen once. This clonotype was obtained from a man younger than 30 in good health. Some clones in this sample may be carry-over from other donors' samples. Sequencing was performed on memory CD4+ T cells from PBMCs. Subset specified: CD45RA-negative fraction.

The CDR3 loop reads CASCGQGYGYTF. The CDR3 region has the DNA TGTGCCAGCTGTGGGCAGGGATATGGCTACACCTTC. V is TRBV28 and J is TRBJ1-2, with D possibly TRBD1 on 5 matching bases. The germline V and J ends were trimmed by 8 bases and 5 bases, with 12 bases remaining between them. The CDR3 contains 12 residues. Germline assignment: CDR1 MDHEN and CDR2 SYDVKM.